In its sample, the clone carrying this T cell receptor (beta chain) was seen many times. The sample belongs to a study of regulatory T cells in long-lasting Graves disease. The CDR3 is 13 amino acids. The V gene lost 2 bases and the J gene lost 10 bases, with 9 bases spanning the gap. Regarding time point: persistent/refractory GD, antithyroid drugs over 5 years with positive TRAb. PBMCs were the source of the RNA used for TCR sequencing. Arm-PCR of CDR3 regions and iRepertoire HTBI primers were the basis on which TCR beta libraries were built. TCRdb itself ran the multiplex PCR reads through MiXCR, one entry per CDR3 protein. The sample has some 420,000 distinct CDR3 sequences, roughly 22% seen once.

The rearrangement uses TRBV12-3 or TRBV12-4 and TRBJ1-6; D is unresolved. The sequencing used peripheral blood mononuclear cells (PBMCs), collected when the disease was refractory, from a patient treated with antithyroid drugs. This clonotype originated in a female donor with Graves disease. CDR3 region: CASSLWDRSPLHF. Here the CDR3 DNA reads TGTGCCAGCAGTTTATGGGATCGGTCACCCCTCCACTTT.